The source of this TCR beta chain is a study of CD8 T cells in ankylosing spondylitis. Study-wide results and limits: What appeared characteristic of ankylosing spondylitis blood was a TCR beta motif of eight or nine highly homologous variants.

CDR1 is DFQATT, CDR2 SNEGSKA, per germline (reference sequence). With 6 bases removed from V and 2 bases from J, the gap between germline ends came to 13 bases. This CDR3 has 14 amino acids. TCRdb called the 5' RACE reads again in MiXCR, with one record for every CDR3 protein. The sample contains more than 650,000 distinct CDR3 sequences, over 9.5% of which appear only once. A note on this clonotype: The antigen is unknown.

The sample taken for sequencing was blood, either unsorted or a sorted T cell fraction (not recorded which). V gene TRBV20-1 combines with J gene TRBJ2-2, with D hard to call. The sequence was collected from a male donor with ankylosing spondylitis. CDR3: CSAAYRLNTGELFF. In nucleotides, the CDR3 is TGCAGTGCCGCTTATCGCCTAAACACCGGGGAGCTGTTTTTT.